This T cell receptor beta chain was sequenced for a study of T cells in women clearing cervical HPV infection. Study-level information: Case blood drawn at lesion detection; control blood after infection cleared. Study outcomes and limitations: CIN3+ cases had significantly higher TCR repertoire richness than controls, but evenness did not differ.

Genomic DNA, averaging roughly 1,200 ng per sample, yielded TCR beta CDR3 via immunoSEQ. Using immunoSEQ multiplex PCR, the repertoire was profiled, and TCRdb retains in-frame clones only, with some absent. Its clone listing holds about 19,000 clones. With respect to this clone: Its antigen is undetermined.

The material sequenced was blood buffy coat. This clonotype originated in a woman aged 18 to 75 with a cervical HPV16 infection that either progressed to CIN3+ or cleared (not recorded which).

The CDR3: CASSGGQGDNQPQHF. Incomplete CDR3 DNA: TGTGCCAGCAGTGGAGGACAGGGGGATAATCAGCCC. This sequence joins TRBV2 and TRBJ1-5; 10 bases are shared with TRBD1. The read ends 3 residues before the CDR3 terminus; that terminus is restored from the germline J gene. Germline loops: CDR1 SNHLY, CDR2 FYNNEI. V lost 4 bases to trimming and J lost 4 bases; unmatched junction nucleotides: 4. The CDR3 runs 15 residues.